This T cell receptor (beta chain) comes out of a study of T cell repertoires in cytomegalovirus infection (dated 2019 in TCRdb). Broadly, across the study: Alongside well-studied HLA-B-restricted epitopes, the peptide stimulations were aimed at recently identified HLA-C-restricted CMV epitopes, whose presentation resists viral immunomodulation. Because public TCR beta signatures pointed to carriage of CMV infection together with the matching HLA type, the HLA type of each donor mattered for the analysis. Here is what the overall study found, with its caveats: In both this cohort and an independent roughly 350-donor cohort, the cumulative frequency of public TCR beta family members distinguished carriers of CMV infection plus the relevant HLA type. The ex vivo response was dominated by HLA-C-restricted CMV-specific TCR beta clonotypes, which also provided the single most frequent clonotype in two of eight donors.

The CDR3 holds 17 amino acids from the cysteine to the phenylalanine. Only the CDR3 portion is preserved as DNA: 51 bases, with reading frame beginning at the first base. Looking up the germline V gene yields CDR1 SGHDT and CDR2 YYEEEE. These reads were obtained on an Illumina HiSeq 1500. The public reads were quality trimmed at Q25 with fastp and then assembled into clones with MiXCR by TCRdb, keeping productive beta chains. Duplicate CDR3 protein sequences are folded into a single record with the most common DNA and genes. The sample includes about 920,000 distinct CDR3 sequences, with approximately 31% observed a single time. The leading ten clones occupy over 13% of the sample. Note on this clonotype: Its specific antigen is unknown. At one end, the junction sequence differs from germline, possibly due to a read error.

Sample treatment or condition, as interpreted from the label and publication: in vitro stimulation with specific CMV peptide epitopes to enrich CMV-specific T cells. The clonotype comes from a human donor in good health (CMV status not recorded). Some clones in this sample may be carry-over from other donors' samples. Recombination joined TRBV5-6 with TRBJ2-7, with TRBD1 tentatively as D gene (5 bases match). Source: cultured CD8+ T cells from PBMCs, taken from culture after CMV antigen stimulation. The CDR3 reads as follows: CTSSLEGFREWPYEQYF. The DNA sequence is TGTACCAGCAGCTTGGAAGGTTTCAGGGAATGGCCCTACGAGCAGTACTTC.